The clone carrying this T cell receptor (beta chain) was observed at least ten times. These data come from a study of blood T cell repertoires in COVID-19. Study background: Whether acute or convalescent, the COVID-19 samples came from the United States, Italy and Spain.

The CDR3 has 17 amino acids. Germline loops: CDR1 LGHNA, CDR2 YSLEER. The ends were cut back, 0 bases at V and 4 bases at J, with 13 bases in the middle. Authors' methods: From reference gene primer amplification, estimates of nucleated cell counts were derived. The assay was immunoSEQ multiplex PCR, and TCRdb's table has in-frame clones only and misses some. That table furnishes V, J and clone size, whereas the DNA furnished D and trimming. Found here are 150,000 to 200,000 clones, around 79% of them singletons; the top ten hold roughly 17%. The sequenced material came from peripheral blood. This rearrangement joins TRBV4-3 to TRBJ1-6; unclear D gene. The clonotype comes from a man between 60 and 75 years old with active or convalescent COVID-19. DNA for the CDR3: TGCGCCAGCAGCCAAGAAAATCTGCGGATATATAATTCACCCCTCCACTTT. It specifies CASSQENLRIYNSPLHF.